Here is one T cell receptor (beta chain) with its context. The record originates from a study of cytomegalovirus exposure and HLA in healthy donors. Use of 60 Vbeta and 13 Jbeta primers characterized the PCR. The method was immunoSEQ multiplex PCR; TCRdb's version includes in-frame clones alone and lacks a portion of them. The data hold about 88,000 clones, with approximately 80% observed a single time. The germline V gene encodes CDR1 MNHNY and CDR2 SVGAGI (reference sequence). The CDR3 extends over 14 amino acids. Trimming left V 5 bases short and J 4 bases short, with 14 bases between. This TCR came from a woman between 35 and 50 years old in good health and CMV-seronegative. The rearrangement uses TRBV6-6 and TRBJ1-2, with TRBD1 as a possible D gene (6 bases). The sequenced material came from PBMCs. Written as DNA, the CDR3 is TGTGCCAGCAGTACACGGGGGGCCCCCTATGGCTACACCTTC. Translation: CASSTRGAPYGYTF.